This T cell receptor beta chain was documented in a study of cytomegalovirus exposure and HLA in healthy donors. The study's findings and limits: A missense DCLRE1C variant was associated with V- and J-gene trimming of TCR beta chains in a later analysis, and an independent cohort replicated the association. Rates of TCR association differed by HLA locus in a later analysis, with DRB1 highest and HLA-C lowest.

The CDR3 sequence is 16 residues long. The germline V gene encodes CDR1 SNHLY and CDR2 FYNNEI. The ends were cut back, 4 bases at V and 0 bases at J, with 15 bases in the middle. As regards this clone: Its target is unknown.

Use of 60 Vbeta and 13 Jbeta primers characterized the PCR. This table comes from immunoSEQ multiplex PCR, and its TCRdb copy is limited to in-frame clones, with some not included. The sample records 100,000 to 150,000 clones, about 83% being singletons. What was sequenced was PBMCs. This sequence joins TRBV2 and TRBJ1-1; D call uncertain. The receptor comes from a woman in her 40s in good health and CMV-seropositive. The CDR3 bases are TGTGCCAGCAGTGGGTCCCTGAGGATTATGAACACTGAAGCTTTCTTT. Encoded protein: CASSGSLRIMNTEAFF.